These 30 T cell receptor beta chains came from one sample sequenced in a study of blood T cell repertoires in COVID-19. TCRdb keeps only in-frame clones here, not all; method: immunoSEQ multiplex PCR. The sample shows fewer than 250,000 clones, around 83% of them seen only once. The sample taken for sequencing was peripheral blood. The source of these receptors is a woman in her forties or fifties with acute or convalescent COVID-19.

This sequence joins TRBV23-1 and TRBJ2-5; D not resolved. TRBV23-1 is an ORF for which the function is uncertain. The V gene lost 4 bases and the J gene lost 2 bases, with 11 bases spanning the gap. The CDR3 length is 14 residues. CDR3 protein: CASSPKERQETQYF. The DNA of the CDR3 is TGCGCCAGCAGTCCCAAAGAGAGACAAGAGACCCAGTACTTC.

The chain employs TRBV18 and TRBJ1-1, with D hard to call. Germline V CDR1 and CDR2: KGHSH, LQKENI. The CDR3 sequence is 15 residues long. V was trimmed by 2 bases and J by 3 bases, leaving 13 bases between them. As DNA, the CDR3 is TGTGCCAGCTCACCAATAATGGCCCTAGACACTGAAGCTTTCTTT. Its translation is CASSPIMALDTEAFF.

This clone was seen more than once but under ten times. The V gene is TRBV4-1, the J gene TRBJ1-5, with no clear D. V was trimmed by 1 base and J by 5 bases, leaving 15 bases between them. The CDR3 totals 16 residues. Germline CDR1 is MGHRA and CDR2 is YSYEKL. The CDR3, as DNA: TGCGCCAGCAGCCAAGGACCGGGAGGAGGGTATCAGCCCCAGCATTTT. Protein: CASSQGPGGGYQPQHF.

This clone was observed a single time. CDR3: CASSARPRTVLTIYEQYF. Written as DNA, the CDR3 is TGTGCCAGCAGCGCCCGGCCGAGGACAGTCTTAACAATTTACGAGCAGTACTTC. The V gene is TRBV21-1, the J gene TRBJ2-7; the table names TRBD1, a call not compared with the DNA. TRBV21-1 is labeled a pseudogene. The CDR3 is made up of 18 amino acids.

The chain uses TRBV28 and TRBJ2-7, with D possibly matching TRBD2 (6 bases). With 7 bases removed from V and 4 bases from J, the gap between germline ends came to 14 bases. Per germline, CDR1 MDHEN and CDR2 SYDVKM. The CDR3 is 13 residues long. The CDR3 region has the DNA TGTGCCAGCAACGCGGGGTGGGGGTACGAGCAGTACTTC. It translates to CASNAGWGYEQYF.

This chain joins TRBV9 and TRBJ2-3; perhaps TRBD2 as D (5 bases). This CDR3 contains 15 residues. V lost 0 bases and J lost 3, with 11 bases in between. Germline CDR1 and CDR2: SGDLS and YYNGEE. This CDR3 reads CASSVVASLTDTQYF. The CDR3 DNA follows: TGTGCCAGCAGCGTAGTCGCTAGCCTAACAGATACGCAGTATTTT.

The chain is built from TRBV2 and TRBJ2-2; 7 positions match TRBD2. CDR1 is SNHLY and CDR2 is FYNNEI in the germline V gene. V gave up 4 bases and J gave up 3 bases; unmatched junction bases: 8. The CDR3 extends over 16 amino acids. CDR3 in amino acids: CASSGGGGGYTGELFF. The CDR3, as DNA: TGTGCCAGCAGTGGAGGCGGGGGAGGTTACACCGGGGAGCTGTTTTTT. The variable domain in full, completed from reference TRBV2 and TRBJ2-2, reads EPEVTQTPSHQVTQMGQEVILRCVPISNHLYFYWYRQILGQKVEFLVSFYNNEISEKSEIFDDQFSVERPDGSNFTLKIRSTKLEDSAMYFCASSGGGGGYTGELFFGEGSRLTVL.

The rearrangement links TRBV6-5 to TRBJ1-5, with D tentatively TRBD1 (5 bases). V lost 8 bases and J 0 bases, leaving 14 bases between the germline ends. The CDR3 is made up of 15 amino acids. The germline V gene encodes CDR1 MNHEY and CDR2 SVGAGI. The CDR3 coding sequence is TGTGCCAGCTCTGAACAGGCCTATAGCAATCAGCCCCAGCATTTT. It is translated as CASSEQAYSNQPQHF.

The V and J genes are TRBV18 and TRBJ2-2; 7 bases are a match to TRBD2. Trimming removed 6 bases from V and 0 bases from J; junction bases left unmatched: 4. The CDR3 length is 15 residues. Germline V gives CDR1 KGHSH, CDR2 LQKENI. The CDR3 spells CASSPTSANTGELFF. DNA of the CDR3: TGTGCCAGCTCCCCCACTAGCGCGAACACCGGGGAGCTGTTTTTT.

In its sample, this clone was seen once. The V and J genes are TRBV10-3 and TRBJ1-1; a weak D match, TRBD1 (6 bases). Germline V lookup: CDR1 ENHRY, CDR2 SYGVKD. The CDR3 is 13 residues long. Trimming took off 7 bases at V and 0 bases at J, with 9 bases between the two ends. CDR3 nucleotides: TGTGCCATCACAAAGGGGGTGAACACTGAAGCTTTCTTT. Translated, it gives CAITKGVNTEAFF.

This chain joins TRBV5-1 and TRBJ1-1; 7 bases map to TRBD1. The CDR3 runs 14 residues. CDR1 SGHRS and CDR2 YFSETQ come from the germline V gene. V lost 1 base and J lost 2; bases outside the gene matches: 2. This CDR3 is CASSLTGANTEAFF. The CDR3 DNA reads TGCGCCAGCAGCTTGACAGGGGCTAACACTGAAGCTTTCTTT.

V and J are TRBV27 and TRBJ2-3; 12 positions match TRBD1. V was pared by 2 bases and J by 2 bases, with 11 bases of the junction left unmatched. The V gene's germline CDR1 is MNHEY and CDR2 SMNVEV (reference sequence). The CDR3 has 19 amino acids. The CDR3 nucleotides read TGTGCCAGCAGTTTAGGCACCGGGACAGGGGGCGCTTTCACAGATACGCAGTATTTT. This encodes CASSLGTGTGGAFTDTQYF.

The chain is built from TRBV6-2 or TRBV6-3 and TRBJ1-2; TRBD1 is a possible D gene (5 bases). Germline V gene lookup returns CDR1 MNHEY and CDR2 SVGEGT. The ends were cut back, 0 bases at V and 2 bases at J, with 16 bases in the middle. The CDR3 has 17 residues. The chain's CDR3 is CASSYSSIRPGNYGYTF. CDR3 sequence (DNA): TGTGCCAGCAGTTACTCGAGTATCCGCCCAGGGAACTATGGCTACACCTTC.

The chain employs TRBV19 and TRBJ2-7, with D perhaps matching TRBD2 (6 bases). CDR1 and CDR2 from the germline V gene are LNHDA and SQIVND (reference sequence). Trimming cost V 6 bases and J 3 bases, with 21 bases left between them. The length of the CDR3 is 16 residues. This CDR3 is CASRPSGSQSYYEQYF. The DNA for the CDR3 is TGTGCCAGTAGGCCCTCCGGGAGCCAAAGTTACTACGAGCAGTACTTC.

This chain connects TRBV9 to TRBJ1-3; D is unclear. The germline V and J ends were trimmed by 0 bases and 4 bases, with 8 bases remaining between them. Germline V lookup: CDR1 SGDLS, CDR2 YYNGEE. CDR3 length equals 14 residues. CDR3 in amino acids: CASSVVGAGNTIYF. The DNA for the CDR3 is TGTGCCAGCAGCGTAGTAGGAGCCGGAAACACCATATATTTT.

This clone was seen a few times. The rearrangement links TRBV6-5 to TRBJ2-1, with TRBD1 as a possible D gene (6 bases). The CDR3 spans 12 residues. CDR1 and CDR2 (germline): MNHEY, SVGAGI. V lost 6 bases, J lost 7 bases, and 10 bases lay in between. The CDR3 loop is CASRKGGNEQFF. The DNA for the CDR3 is TGTGCCAGCAGAAAAGGGGGTAATGAGCAGTTCTTC.

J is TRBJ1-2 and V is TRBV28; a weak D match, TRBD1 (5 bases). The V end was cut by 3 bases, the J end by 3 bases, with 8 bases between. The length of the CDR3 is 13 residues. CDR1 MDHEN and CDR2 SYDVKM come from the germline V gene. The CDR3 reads CASSLQGHYGYTF. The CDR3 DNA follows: TGTGCCAGCAGTTTGCAGGGCCACTATGGCTACACCTTC.

The CDR3 DNA follows: TGTGCCAGCAGTGGCCCCCTAGCGGCCGCGAGGGCCGGGGAGCTGTTTTTT. Translation: CASSGPLAAARAGELFF. The rearrangement uses TRBV28 and TRBJ2-2; 7 positions agree with TRBD2. The CDR3 is 17 residues long. Germline trimming cut 5 bases from V and 6 bases from J; bases unmatched to any gene: 15. The germline V gene encodes CDR1 MDHEN and CDR2 SYDVKM.

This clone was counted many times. The CDR3 reads CSVEVGGSYEQYF. Here the CDR3 DNA reads TGCAGCGTTGAAGTCGGGGGCTCCTACGAGCAGTACTTC. The chain links TRBV29-1 to TRBJ2-7, with a weak D call TRBD2 (6 bases). CDR1 SQVTM and CDR2 ANQGSEA come from the germline V gene. The V end was cut by 1 base, the J end by 0 bases, with 7 bases between. This CDR3 is 13 amino acids long.

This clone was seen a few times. Here the CDR3 DNA reads TGCGCCAGCAGCTTGGCCGGACTCACGGGAGAGACCCAGTACTTC. Protein product: CASSLAGLTGETQYF. The chain carries TRBV5-1 and TRBJ2-5, with a weak D call TRBD2 (5 bases). The CDR3 spans 15 residues. Per germline, CDR1 SGHRS and CDR2 YFSETQ. V lost 0 bases to trimming and J lost 4 bases, with 13 bases between them.

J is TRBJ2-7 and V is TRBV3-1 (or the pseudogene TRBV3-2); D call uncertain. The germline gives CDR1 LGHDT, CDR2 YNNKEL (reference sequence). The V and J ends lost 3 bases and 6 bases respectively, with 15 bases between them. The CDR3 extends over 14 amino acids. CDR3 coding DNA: TGTGCCAGCAGCCACCTGGGCGCAAGGCCCGAGCAGTACTTC. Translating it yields CASSHLGARPEQYF.

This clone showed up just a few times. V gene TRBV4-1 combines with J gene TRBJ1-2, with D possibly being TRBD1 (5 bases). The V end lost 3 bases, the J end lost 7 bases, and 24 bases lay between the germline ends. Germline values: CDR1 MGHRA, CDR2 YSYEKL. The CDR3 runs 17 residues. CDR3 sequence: CASSQARAGVIVRGYTF. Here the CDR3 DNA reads TGCGCCAGCAGCCAGGCCCGGGCGGGGGTAATAGTTCGTGGCTACACCTTC.

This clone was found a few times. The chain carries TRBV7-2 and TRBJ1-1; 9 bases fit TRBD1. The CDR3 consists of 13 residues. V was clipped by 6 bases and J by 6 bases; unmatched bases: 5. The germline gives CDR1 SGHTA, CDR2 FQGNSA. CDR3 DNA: TGTGCCAGCAGTTCGGACAGGGGCGCTGAAGCTTTCTTT. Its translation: CASSSDRGAEAFF.

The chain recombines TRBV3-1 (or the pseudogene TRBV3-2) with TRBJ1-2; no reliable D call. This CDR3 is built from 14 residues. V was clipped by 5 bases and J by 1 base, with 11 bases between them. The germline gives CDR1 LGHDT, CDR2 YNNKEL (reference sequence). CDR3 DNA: TGTGCCAGCAGCTTCTACGGGGATAACTATGGCTACACCTTC. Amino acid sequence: CASSFYGDNYGYTF.

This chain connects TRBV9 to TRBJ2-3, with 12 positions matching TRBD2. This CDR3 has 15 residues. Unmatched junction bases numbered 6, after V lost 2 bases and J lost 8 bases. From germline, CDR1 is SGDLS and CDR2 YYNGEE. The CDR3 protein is CASSVTSGGAGTQYF. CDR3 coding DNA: TGTGCCAGCAGCGTGACTAGCGGGGGTGCGGGTACGCAGTATTTT.

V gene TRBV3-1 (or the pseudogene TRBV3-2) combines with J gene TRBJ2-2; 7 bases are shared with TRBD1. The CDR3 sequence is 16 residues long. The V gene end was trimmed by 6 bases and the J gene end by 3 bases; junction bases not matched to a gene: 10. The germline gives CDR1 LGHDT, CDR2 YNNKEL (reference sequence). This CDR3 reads CASRQLRDSYTGELFF. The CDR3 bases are TGTGCCAGCAGACAACTCCGGGACAGTTACACCGGGGAGCTGTTTTTT.

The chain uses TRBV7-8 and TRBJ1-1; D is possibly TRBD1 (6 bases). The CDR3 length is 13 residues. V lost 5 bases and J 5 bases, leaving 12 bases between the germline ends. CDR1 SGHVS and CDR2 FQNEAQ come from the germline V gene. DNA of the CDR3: TGTGCCAGCAGCCCAGGGGTGTGGACTGAAGCTTTCTTT. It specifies CASSPGVWTEAFF.

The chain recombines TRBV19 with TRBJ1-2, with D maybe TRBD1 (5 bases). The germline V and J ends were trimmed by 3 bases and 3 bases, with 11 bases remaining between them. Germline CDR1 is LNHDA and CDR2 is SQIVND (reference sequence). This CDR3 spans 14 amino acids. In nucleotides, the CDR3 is TGTGCCAGTAGTATTTCGGGGGTCGACTATGGCTACACCTTC. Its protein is CASSISGVDYGYTF.

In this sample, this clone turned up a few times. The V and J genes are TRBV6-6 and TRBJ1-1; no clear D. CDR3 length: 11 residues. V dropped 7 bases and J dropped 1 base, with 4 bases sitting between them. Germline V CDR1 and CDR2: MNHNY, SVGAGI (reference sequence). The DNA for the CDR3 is TGTGCCAGCAAACAGAACACTGAAGCTTTCTTT. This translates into CASKQNTEAFF.

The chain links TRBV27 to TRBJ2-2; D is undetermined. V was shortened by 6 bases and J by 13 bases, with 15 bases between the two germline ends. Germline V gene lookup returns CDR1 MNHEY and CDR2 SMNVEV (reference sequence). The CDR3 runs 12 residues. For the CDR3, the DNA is TGTGCCAGCAGGACCGGGTCCCGTGGGCTGTTTTTT. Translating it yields CASRTGSRGLFF.